This record concerns one TCR beta chain sequence. TRB cDNA libraries were made by UMI-labeled 5' RACE. One entry per CDR3 protein, without DNA, is what TCRdb gives after re-calling the 5' RACE reads. The listing contains about 40,000 distinct CDR3 sequences. The sample is drawn from a study of CXCR3-negative and CXCR3-positive naive CD8 T cells. Germline lookup yields CDR1 MDHEN and CDR2 SYDVKM. CDR3 length equals 14 residues. The sequence came from a human donor in good health. Some clones in this sample may be carry-over from other donors' samples. Sequences were obtained from memory CD8+ T cells from blood. The chain combines TRBV28 with TRBJ2-2. CDR3 sequence reads: CASSSELSPGELFF.